Below are 13 T cell receptor beta chains sequenced from a single sample in a study of metastatic and nonmetastatic thyroid tumors. TCRdb called clones again from the PCR reads with MiXCR. Of 40,000 or so clones in the sample, approximately 19% were seen once. Ahead of thyroid surgery, no patient had received treatment of any kind. The sample taken for sequencing was blood. Receptors originate from a female donor with papillary thyroid cancer or a benign thyroid nodule (not recorded which). Some clones in this sample may be carry-over from other donors' samples.

This clone was picked up many times. The V and J genes are TRBV12-3 or TRBV12-4 and TRBJ2-1, with TRBD2 identical over 13 bases. V lost 5 bases to trimming and J lost 1 base; unmatched junction nucleotides: 5. CDR3 size: 17 residues. The CDR3 loop is CASSARTSGSSYNEQFF. CDR3 DNA: TGTGCCAGCAGTGCCCGGACTAGCGGGAGTTCCTACAATGAGCAGTTCTTC.

The V gene is TRBV6-1, the J gene TRBJ2-1, with 13 bases aligning to TRBD2. This CDR3 has 15 residues. Germline V lookup: CDR1 MNHNS, CDR2 SASEGT. Germline trimming cut 6 bases from V and 7 bases from J; bases unmatched to any gene: 6. The CDR3 DNA sequence: TGTGCCAGCAGCGGGGGACTAGCGGGAAATAATGAGCAGTTCTTC. Translation gives CASSGGLAGNNEQFF.

As to this clone: A much larger clone lies one base from this, so it may be a read error. The V call is TRBV18, the J call TRBJ2-1, with a weak D call TRBD2 (5 bases). The CDR3 totals 17 residues. In germline, CDR1 is KGHSH, CDR2 LQKENI. Deletions cut 2 bases from V and 3 bases from J, with 17 bases between. The CDR3 is CASSPSPSWSVYNEQFF. The CDR3 nucleotides read TGTGCCAGCTCACCATCGCCTAGCTGGAGCGTCTACAATGAGCAGTTCTTC.

This chain joins TRBV20-1 and TRBJ2-7; TRBD2 matches at 9 bases. The CDR3 consists of 17 residues. V was pared by 5 bases and J by 2 bases, with 16 bases of the junction left unmatched. The germline V gene has CDR1 DFQATT and CDR2 SNEGSKA (reference sequence). The CDR3 here is CSAQVPGLAVGPYEQYF. The CDR3 DNA sequence: TGCAGTGCTCAAGTCCCGGGACTAGCTGTAGGCCCCTACGAGCAGTACTTC.

On this clone itself: A read error may account for a junction end that differs from germline. The chain has TRBV11-2 and TRBJ2-3; D tentatively reads TRBD1 or TRBD2 (5 bases each). CDR1 is SGHAT, CDR2 FQNNGV, per germline. The CDR3 runs to 16 residues. The CDR3, as DNA: TGTGCCAGCAGACTAACCCCATCGGGGACCACAGATACGCGGTATTTT. Amino acids: CASRLTPSGTTDTRYF.

The chain couples TRBV20-1 to TRBJ2-4; D might be TRBD1 or TRBD2, each matching 5 bases. The germline V and J ends were trimmed by 4 bases and 0 bases, with 28 bases remaining between them. The V gene's germline CDR1 is DFQATT and CDR2 SNEGSKA (reference sequence). The CDR3 consists of 20 residues. CDR3 coding DNA: TGCAGTGCTATATATGGTTCGGGACGGGAAAAGAAACTAGCCAAAAACATTCAGTACTTC. This sequence encodes CSAIYGSGREKKLAKNIQYF.

The rearrangement links TRBV5-1 to TRBJ2-7; TRBD1 is a possible D gene (5 bases). The V end lost 3 bases, the J end lost 3 bases, and 10 bases lay between the germline ends. The CDR3 consists of 13 residues. CDR1 and CDR2 (germline): SGHRS, YFSETQ. CDR3 nucleotides: TGCGCCAGCAGCTCCGGACACAGCTACGAGCAGTACTTC. Residues: CASSSGHSYEQYF. Full variable domain (missing parts from reference TRBV5-1 and TRBJ2-7): KAGVTQTPRYLIKTRGQQVTLSCSPISGHRSVSWYQQTPGQGLQFLFEYFSETQRNKGNFPGRFSGRQFSNSRSEMNVSTLELGDSALYLCASSSGHSYEQYFGPGTRLTVT.

J is TRBJ1-1 and V is TRBV5-1; maybe TRBD1 (5 bases). This CDR3 spans 15 amino acids. CDR1 and CDR2 from the germline V gene are SGHRS and YFSETQ. V lost 0 bases to trimming and J lost 5 bases, with 14 bases between them. CDR3 DNA sequence: TGCGCCAGCAGCTTGGCCGAGGGGCCGGGGACTGAAGCTTTCTTT. It specifies CASSLAEGPGTEAFF.

In its sample, this clone was seen a few times. The chain carries TRBV10-3 and TRBJ2-1; no clear D. The CDR3 is 16 amino acids. Germline loops: CDR1 ENHRY, CDR2 SYGVKD. V was shortened by 3 bases and J by 6 bases, with 18 bases between the two germline ends. The CDR3 DNA reads as TGTGCCATCAGTGACCCACACTTACATGGGTGCAATGAGCAGTTCTTC. Translating gives CAISDPHLHGCNEQFF.

This clone was recorded at least ten times. The chain links TRBV20-1 to TRBJ2-4; a possible D gene is TRBD1 (8 bases). Germline lookup yields CDR1 DFQATT and CDR2 SNEGSKA (reference sequence). The CDR3 loop spans 15 amino acids. With 5 bases removed from V and 2 bases from J, the gap between germline ends came to 16 bases. CDR3 sequence reads: CSADNRGGPKNIQYF. In DNA, the CDR3 is TGCAGTGCTGACAACAGGGGGGGGCCCAAAAACATTCAGTACTTC.

A note on this clone: An end of the junction differs from the germline gene, which may be a read error. The CDR3, as DNA: TGTGCCATCAGTGACCGGGAGGGCACATATACTCAGTATTTT. It yields the protein CAISDREGTYTQYF. The V and J genes are TRBV10-3 and TRBJ2-3, with 8 bases identical to TRBD2. Germline assignment: CDR1 ENHRY and CDR2 SYGVKD. The CDR3 spans 14 residues.

The V call is TRBV7-2, the J call TRBJ2-1; 7 nucleotides agree with TRBD2. This CDR3 has 17 residues. Germline V gene data show CDR1 as SGHTA and CDR2 as FQGNSA. Trimming cost V 0 bases and J 0 bases; bases outside gene matches: 5. The CDR3 DNA is TGTGCCAGCAGCTTAGCGTGGGGCGGGAGCTCCTACAATGAGCAGTTCTTC. Encoded protein: CASSLAWGGSSYNEQFF. Together with reference TRBV7-2 and TRBJ2-1, the CDR3 gives the full variable domain: GAGVSQSPSNKVTEKGKDVELRCDPISGHTALYWYRQSLGQGLEFLIYFQGNSAPDKSGLPSDRFSAERTGGSVSTLTIQRTQQEDSAVYLCASSLAWGGSSYNEQFFGPGTRLTVL.

As for this clone: This may be a read error, as it is one base from a much larger clone. The chain links TRBV29-1 to TRBJ2-3, with a weak D call TRBD2 (6 bases). Germline CDR1 and CDR2: SQVTM and ANQGSEA. The CDR3 is made up of 13 amino acids. The CDR3 coding sequence is TGTGGGGGGATGACTTTCGGCACAGATACGCAGTATTTT. Amino acids: CGGMTFGTDTQYF.